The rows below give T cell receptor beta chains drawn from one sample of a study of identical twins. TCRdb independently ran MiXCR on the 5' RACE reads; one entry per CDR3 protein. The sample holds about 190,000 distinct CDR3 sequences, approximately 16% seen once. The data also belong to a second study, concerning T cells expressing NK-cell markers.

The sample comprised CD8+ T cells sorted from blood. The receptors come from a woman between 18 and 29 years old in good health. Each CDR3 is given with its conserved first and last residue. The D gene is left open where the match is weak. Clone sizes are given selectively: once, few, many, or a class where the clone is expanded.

CDR3: CASSYGQRGDHTEAFF; DNA: TGTGCCAGCAGCTATGGACAGCGGGGGGATCACACTGAAGCTTTCTTT; size: many; D: .; V: TRBV7-2; J: TRBJ1-1
CDR3: CATAGADSYEQYF; DNA: TGTGCCACCGCGGGGGCGGACTCCTACGAGCAGTACTTC; size: .; D: .; V: TRBV4-2; J: TRBJ2-7
CDR3: CSARDSLNSGRWSEAFF; DNA: TGCAGTGCTAGAGATTCCCTGAATTCAGGGAGGTGGTCTGAAGCTTTCTTT; size: few; D: .; V: TRBV20-1; J: TRBJ1-1
CDR3: CASSGEGSTQYF; DNA: TGTGCCAGCAGCGGAGAAGGAAGTACGCAGTATTTT; size: few; D: .; V: TRBV9; J: TRBJ2-3
CDR3: CSVEVPSYNEQFF; DNA: TGCAGCGTTGAGGTCCCTTCCTACAATGAGCAGTTCTTC; size: .; D: .; V: TRBV29-1; J: TRBJ2-1
CDR3: CASSPPLMGVWGNEQFF; DNA: TGTGCCAGCAGCCCCCCCTTGATGGGAGTATGGGGCAATGAGCAGTTCTTC; size: .; D: .; V: TRBV27; J: TRBJ2-1
CDR3: CASSVSGGVLNEQYF; DNA: TGTGCCAGCAGCGTTAGCGGGGGGGTTTTGAACGAGCAGTACTTC; size: .; D: TRBD2; V: TRBV9; J: TRBJ2-7
CDR3: CASSQDIVPGTDTQYF; DNA: TGCGCCAGCAGCCAAGATATAGTCCCCGGGACAGATACGCAGTATTTT; size: .; D: .; V: TRBV4-3; J: TRBJ2-3
CDR3: CASSPTNEEDYGYTF; DNA: TGTGCCAGCAGCCCGACCAACGAGGAGGACTATGGCTACACCTTC; size: many; D: .; V: TRBV4-2; J: TRBJ1-2
CDR3: CASSGFEENEQFF; DNA: TGTGCCAGCAGCGGTTTCGAGGAGAATGAGCAGTTCTTC; size: few; D: .; V: TRBV5-6; J: TRBJ2-1
CDR3: CASSQGYGGLGTGNEQFF; DNA: TGCGCCAGCAGCCAAGGTTATGGAGGTCTAGGGACAGGGAATGAGCAGTTCTTC; size: few; D: TRBD1; V: TRBV4-1; J: TRBJ2-1
CDR3: CASSLSPSGGDTQYF; DNA: TGCGCCAGCAGCTTGTCCCCTAGCGGGGGCGATACGCAGTATTTT; size: .; D: TRBD2; V: TRBV5-1; J: TRBJ2-3
CDR3: CSAPQGSYNSPLHF; DNA: TGCAGTGCTCCCCAGGGCTCCTATAATTCACCCCTCCACTTT; size: .; D: .; V: TRBV20-1; J: TRBJ1-6
CDR3: CSARGGLADPVGETQYF; DNA: TGCAGTGCTAGAGGGGGACTAGCGGATCCCGTCGGCGAGACCCAGTACTTC; size: .; D: TRBD2; V: TRBV20-1; J: TRBJ2-5